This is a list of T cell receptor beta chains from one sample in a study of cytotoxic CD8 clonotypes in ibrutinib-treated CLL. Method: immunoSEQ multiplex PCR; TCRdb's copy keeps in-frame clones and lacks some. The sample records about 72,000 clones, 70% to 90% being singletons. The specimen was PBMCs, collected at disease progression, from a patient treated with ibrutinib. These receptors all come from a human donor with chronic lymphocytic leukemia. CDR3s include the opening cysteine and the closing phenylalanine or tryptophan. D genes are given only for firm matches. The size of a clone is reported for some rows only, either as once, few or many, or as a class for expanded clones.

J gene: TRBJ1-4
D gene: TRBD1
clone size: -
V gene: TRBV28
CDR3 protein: CASRGDRAERFF
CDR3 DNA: TGTGCCAGCAGAGGAGACAGGGCCGAGCGGTTTTTT

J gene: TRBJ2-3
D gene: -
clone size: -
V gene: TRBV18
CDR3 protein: CASSPLEWGYTDTQYF
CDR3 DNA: TGTGCCAGCTCACCACTAGAGTGGGGGTACACAGATACGCAGTATTTT

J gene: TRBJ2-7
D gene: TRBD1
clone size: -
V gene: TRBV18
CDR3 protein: CASSPGQGAYEQYF
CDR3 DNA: TGTGCCAGCTCACCAGGACAGGGGGCCTACGAGCAGTACTTC

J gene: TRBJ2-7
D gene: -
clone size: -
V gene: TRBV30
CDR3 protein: CAWSVWGYEQYF
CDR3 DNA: TGTGCCTGGAGTGTGTGGGGGTACGAGCAGTACTTC

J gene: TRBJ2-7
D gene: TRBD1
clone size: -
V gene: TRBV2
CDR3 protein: CASSDWSGQGTDAGLYEQYF
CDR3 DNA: TGTGCCAGCAGTGACTGGAGTGGACAGGGTACTGACGCGGGGCTCTACGAGCAGTACTTC

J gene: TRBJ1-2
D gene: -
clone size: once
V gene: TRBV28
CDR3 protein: CASSSQGHVYGYTF
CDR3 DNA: TGTGCCAGCAGTAGCCAGGGGCATGTCTATGGCTACACCTTC

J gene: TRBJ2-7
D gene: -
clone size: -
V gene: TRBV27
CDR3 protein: CASSLGAGRAYEQYF
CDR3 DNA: TGTGCCAGCAGTTTAGGGGCAGGAAGGGCCTACGAGCAGTACTTC

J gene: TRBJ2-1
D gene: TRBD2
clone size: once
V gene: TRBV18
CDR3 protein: CASSSGPSGRIVGEQFF
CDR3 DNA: TGTGCCAGCTCGTCCGGGCCTAGCGGGAGAATAGTGGGTGAGCAGTTCTTC

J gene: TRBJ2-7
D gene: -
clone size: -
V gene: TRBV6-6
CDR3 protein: CASSPLLFEQYF
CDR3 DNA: TGTGCCAGCAGTCCCCTCTTGTTCGAGCAGTACTTC

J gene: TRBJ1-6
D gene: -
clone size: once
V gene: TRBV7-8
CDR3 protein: CASSLGTSTPTSINSPLHF
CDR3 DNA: TGTGCCAGCAGCTTAGGAACAAGTACACCGACATCGATCAATTCACCCCTCCACTTT

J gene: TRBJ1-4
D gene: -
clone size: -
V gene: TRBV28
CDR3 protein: CASSSGEGGRLFF
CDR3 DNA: TGTGCCAGCAGTTCGGGCGAAGGGGGAAGACTGTTTTTT

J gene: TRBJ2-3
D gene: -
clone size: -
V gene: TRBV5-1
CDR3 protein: CASSLQGFSPTDTQYF
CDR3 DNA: TGCGCCAGCAGCTTGCAGGGTTTTTCCCCCACAGATACGCAGTATTTT

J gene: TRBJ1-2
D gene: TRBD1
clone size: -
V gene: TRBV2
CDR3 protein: CASGPDRGFGYTF
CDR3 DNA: TGTGCCAGCGGGCCGGACAGGGGGTTTGGCTACACCTTC

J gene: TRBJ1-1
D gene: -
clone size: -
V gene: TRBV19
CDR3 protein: CASSIGRRPDTEAFF
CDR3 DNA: TGTGCCAGTAGTATAGGAAGGCGCCCGGACACTGAAGCTTTCTTT

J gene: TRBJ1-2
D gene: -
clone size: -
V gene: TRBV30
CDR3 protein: CASTLSGLTGYTF
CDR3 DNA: TGTGCCTCAACACTCTCGGGGCTTACCGGCTACACCTTC

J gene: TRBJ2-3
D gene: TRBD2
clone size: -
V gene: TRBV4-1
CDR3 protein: CASSQTSGIPTDTQYF
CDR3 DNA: TGCGCCAGCAGCCAAACTAGCGGGATCCCCACAGATACGCAGTATTTT

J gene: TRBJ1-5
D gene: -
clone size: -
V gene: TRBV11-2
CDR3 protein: CASSPRENQPQHF
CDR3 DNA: TGTGCCAGCAGCCCCAGGGAGAATCAGCCCCAGCATTTT

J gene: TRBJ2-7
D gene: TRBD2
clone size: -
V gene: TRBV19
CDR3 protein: CASSPRTSGNNEQYF
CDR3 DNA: TGTGCCAGTAGTCCCCGGACTAGCGGGAATAACGAGCAGTACTTC

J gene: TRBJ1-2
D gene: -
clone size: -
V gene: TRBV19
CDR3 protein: CASSIFRDGYTF
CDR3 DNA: TGTGCCAGTAGTATATTCAGGGATGGCTACACCTTC

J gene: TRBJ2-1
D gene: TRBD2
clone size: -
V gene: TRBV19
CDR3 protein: CASSINPGLATCEQFF
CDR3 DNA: TGTGCCAGTAGTATCAACCCGGGACTAGCCACTTGCGAGCAGTTCTTC

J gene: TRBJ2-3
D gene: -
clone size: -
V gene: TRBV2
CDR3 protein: CALGRGARTDTQYF
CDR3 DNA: TGTGCCCTTGGAAGGGGGGCTCGCACAGATACGCAGTATTTT

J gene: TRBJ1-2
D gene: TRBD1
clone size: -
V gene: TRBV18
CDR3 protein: CASSTSGTGVYGYTF
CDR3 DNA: TGTGCCAGCTCAACTTCCGGGACAGGGGTCTATGGCTACACCTTC

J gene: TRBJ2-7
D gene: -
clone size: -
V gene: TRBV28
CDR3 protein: CASSPLWDEQYF
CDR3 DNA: TGTGCCAGCAGTCCCCTCTGGGACGAGCAGTACTTC

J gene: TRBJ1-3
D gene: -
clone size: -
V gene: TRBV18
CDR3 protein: CASSPLSPSSGNTIYF
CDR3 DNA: TGTGCCAGCTCACCACTGAGTCCCTCCTCTGGAAACACCATATATTTT

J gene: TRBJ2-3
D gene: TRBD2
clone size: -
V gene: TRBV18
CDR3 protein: CASSPLLAGGGDTQYF
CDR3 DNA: TGTGCCAGCTCACCACTTCTAGCGGGAGGGGGAGATACGCAGTATTTT

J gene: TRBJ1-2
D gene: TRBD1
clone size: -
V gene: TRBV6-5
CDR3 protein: CASSSAGTVYGYTF
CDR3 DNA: TGTGCCAGCAGTTCTGCCGGGACAGTCTATGGCTACACCTTC

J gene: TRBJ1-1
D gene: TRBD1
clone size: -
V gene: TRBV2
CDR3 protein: CASSTGVGTEAFF
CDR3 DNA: TGTGCCAGCAGTACAGGGGTGGGTACTGAAGCTTTCTTT

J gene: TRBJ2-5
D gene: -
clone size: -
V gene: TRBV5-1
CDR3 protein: CASSLGATSLETQYF
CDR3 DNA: TGCGCCAGCAGCTTGGGCGCTACTAGCCTAGAGACCCAGTACTTC

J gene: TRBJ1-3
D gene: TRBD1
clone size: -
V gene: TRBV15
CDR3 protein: CATSRGGQGSNTIYF
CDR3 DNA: TGTGCCACCAGCAGAGGTGGACAGGGGAGTAACACCATATATTTT

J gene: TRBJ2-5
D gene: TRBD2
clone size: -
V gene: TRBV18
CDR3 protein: CASSTGSGRLETQYF
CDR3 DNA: TGTGCCAGCTCAACCGGGAGCGGGAGGCTTGAGACCCAGTACTTC

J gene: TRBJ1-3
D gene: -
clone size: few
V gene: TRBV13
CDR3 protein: CASSLAPISGNTIYF
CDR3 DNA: TGTGCCAGCAGCTTAGCCCCGATCTCTGGAAACACCATATATTTT

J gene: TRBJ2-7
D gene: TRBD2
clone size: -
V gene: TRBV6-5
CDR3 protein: CASSYWTSGGAKQYF
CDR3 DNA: TGTGCCAGCAGTTACTGGACTAGCGGGGGGGCTAAGCAGTACTTC

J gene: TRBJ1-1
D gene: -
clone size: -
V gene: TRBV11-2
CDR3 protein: CASSLGVRVEAFF
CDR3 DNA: TGTGCCAGCAGCTTAGGAGTTCGGGTTGAAGCTTTCTTT

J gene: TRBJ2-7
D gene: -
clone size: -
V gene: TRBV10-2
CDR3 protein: CASRSATGWYEQYF
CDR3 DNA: TGCGCCAGCCGTTCAGCCACAGGGTGGTACGAGCAGTACTTC

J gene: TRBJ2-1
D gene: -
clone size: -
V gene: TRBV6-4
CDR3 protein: CASSEEWSPLLSYNEQFF
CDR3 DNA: TGTGCCAGCAGTGAAGAATGGTCCCCCCTGCTTAGCTACAATGAGCAGTTCTTC

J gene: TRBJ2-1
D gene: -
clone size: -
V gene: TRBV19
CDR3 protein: CASKGRVGEQFF
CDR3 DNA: TGTGCCAGTAAAGGCAGGGTGGGTGAGCAGTTCTTC

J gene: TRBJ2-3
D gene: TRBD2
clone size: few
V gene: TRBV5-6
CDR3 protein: CASSLEAGFTDTQYF
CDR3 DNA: TGTGCCAGCAGCTTGGAAGCGGGGTTCACAGATACGCAGTATTTT

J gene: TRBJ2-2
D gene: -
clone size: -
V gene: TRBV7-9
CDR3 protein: CASSPPGGANTGELFF
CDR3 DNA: TGTGCCAGCAGCCCACCGGGGGGCGCGAACACCGGGGAGCTGTTTTTT

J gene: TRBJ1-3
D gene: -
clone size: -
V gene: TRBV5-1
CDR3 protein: CASSLSGGRSSGNTIYF
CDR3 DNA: TGCGCCAGCAGCTTGTCGGGGGGCCGAAGCTCTGGAAACACCATATATTTT

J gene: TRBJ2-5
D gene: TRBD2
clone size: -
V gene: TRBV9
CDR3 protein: CASSRLASETQYF
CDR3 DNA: TGTGCCAGCTCTAGACTAGCCTCGGAGACCCAGTACTTC

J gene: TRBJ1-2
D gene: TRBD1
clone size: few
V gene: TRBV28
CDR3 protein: CASSPLRGVSGYTF
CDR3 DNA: TGTGCCAGCAGTCCCCTCAGGGGGGTGAGTGGCTACACCTTC

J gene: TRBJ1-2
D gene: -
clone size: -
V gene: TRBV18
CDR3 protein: CASSPREGGYGYTF
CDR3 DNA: TGTGCCAGCTCACCACGGGAGGGAGGCTATGGCTACACCTTC

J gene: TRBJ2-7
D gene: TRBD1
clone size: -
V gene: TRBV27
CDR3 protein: CASSLLGQHPYEQYF
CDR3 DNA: TGTGCCAGCAGTTTACTGGGACAGCACCCCTACGAGCAGTACTTC

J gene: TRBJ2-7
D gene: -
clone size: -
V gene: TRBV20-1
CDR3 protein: CSAFIYEQYF
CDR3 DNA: TGCAGTGCTTTTATCTACGAGCAGTACTTC

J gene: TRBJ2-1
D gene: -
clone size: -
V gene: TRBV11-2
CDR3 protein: CASSLQISGNEQFF
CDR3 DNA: TGTGCCAGCAGCTTACAAATTAGCGGAAATGAGCAGTTCTTC